The 27 T cell receptor beta chains in this list originate from one sample, sequenced in a study of cytomegalovirus exposure and HLA in healthy donors. Vbeta (60) and Jbeta (13) primers were used in the PCR. Here immunoSEQ multiplex PCR was the method, and the copy in TCRdb shows in-frame clones only, minus some. The data contain 150,000 to 200,000 clones, about three quarters of them singletons. The sample consisted of PBMCs. Every receptor here comes from a man aged 18-30 years in good health and CMV-seronegative.

The chain carries TRBV11-3 and TRBJ2-2; possible D gene TRBD1, 6 bases. Trimming removed 8 bases from V and 7 bases from J, with 11 bases in between. Germline CDR1 reads SGHNT; CDR2 reads YENEEA. The CDR3 extends over 12 amino acids. The CDR3 is CASGPRGGELFF. The CDR3 region has the DNA TGTGCCAGCGGCCCCAGGGGCGGGGAGCTGTTTTTT.

As regards this clone: A read error may produce the germline difference seen at one junction end. The rearrangement uses TRBV7-8 and TRBJ1-1, with D hard to call. This CDR3 is built from 13 residues. Germline assignment: CDR1 SGHVS and CDR2 FQNEAQ. The chain's CDR3 is CASSLILRTEASF. As DNA, the CDR3 is TGTGCCAGCAGCTTAATCCTTCGTACTGAAGCTTCCTTT.

The chain combines TRBV6-5 with TRBJ2-3, with a weak D call TRBD1 (5 bases). Deletions cut 8 bases from V and 2 bases from J, with 14 bases between. The V gene's germline CDR1 is MNHEY and CDR2 SVGAGI. The CDR3 is 14 amino acids. The CDR3: CASRKGLTTDTQYF. Written as DNA, the CDR3 is TGTGCCAGCCGGAAGGGGTTAACCACAGATACGCAGTATTTT.

The chain links TRBV10-3 to TRBJ2-6; TRBD1 matches at 11 bases. From germline, CDR1 is ENHRY and CDR2 SYGVKD. J was trimmed by 2 bases and V by 4 bases; bases with no gene match: 10. CDR3 length equals 19 residues. Written as DNA, the CDR3 is TGTGCCATCAGTGCTAGGGGGACAGGGGGGATAGCTGGGGCCAACGTCCTGACTTTC. The encoded protein is CAISARGTGGIAGANVLTF.

The rearrangement joins TRBV18 to TRBJ2-7; 10 bases agree with TRBD1. CDR1 and CDR2 (germline): KGHSH, LQKENI. The CDR3 is made up of 14 amino acids. J lost 2 bases, V lost 5 bases, and 3 bases had no gene match. CDR3 protein: CASSSDRGPYEQYF. Written as DNA, the CDR3 is TGTGCCAGCTCATCCGACAGGGGGCCCTACGAGCAGTACTTC.

J is TRBJ2-1 and V is TRBV7-3; TRBD1 agrees at 11 bases. This CDR3 contains 19 residues. Germline V lookup: CDR1 SGHTA, CDR2 FQGTGA. Unmatched junction bases numbered 12, after V lost 5 bases and J lost 0 bases. The CDR3 region has the DNA TGTGCCAGCAGCATACCGGGACAGGGGGTAAGTGACTCCTACAATGAGCAGTTCTTC. Encoded protein: CASSIPGQGVSDSYNEQFF.

This clone was found once. Here the CDR3 reads CASSSGLASYNEQFF. The CDR3, as DNA: TGTGCCAGCAGCTCCGGACTAGCTTCCTACAATGAGCAGTTCTTC. V is TRBV5-6 and J is TRBJ2-1; TRBD2 agrees at 8 bases. CDR1 is SGHDT, CDR2 YYEEEE, per germline. The J segment lost 1 base and the V segment lost 3 bases, leaving 3 bases of the junction unmatched. The CDR3 has 15 residues.

There are a few counts of this clone. The chain has TRBV4-3 and TRBJ2-1, with D perhaps TRBD2 (5 bases). CDR3 size: 16 residues. In germline, CDR1 is LGHNA, CDR2 YSLEER. The germline V and J ends were trimmed by 0 bases and 4 bases, with 13 bases remaining between them. CDR3 in amino acids: CASSQEGETTYNEQFF. The CDR3 bases are TGCGCCAGCAGCCAAGAAGGCGAGACTACGTACAATGAGCAGTTCTTC.

This rearrangement joins TRBV18 to TRBJ2-5; D perhaps matches TRBD2 (5 bases). Germline V gene sequence: CDR1 KGHSH, CDR2 LQKENI. The germline V and J ends were trimmed by 6 bases and 5 bases, with 13 bases remaining between them. The CDR3 totals 13 residues. CDR3 region: CASSVGGRETQYF. The CDR3 DNA follows: TGTGCCAGCTCCGTTGGAGGAAGGGAGACCCAGTACTTC. Filled out from reference TRBV18 and TRBJ2-5, the complete variable domain reads NAGVMQNPRHLVRRRGQEARLRCSPMKGHSHVYWYRQLPEEGLKFMVYLQKENIIDESGMPKERFSAEFPKEGPSILRIQQVVRGDSAAYFCASSVGGRETQYFGPGTRLLVL.

The chain links TRBV13 to TRBJ2-7; TRBD2 aligns across 8 bases. From germline, CDR1 is PRHDT and CDR2 FYEKMQ (reference sequence). V gave up 6 bases and J gave up 2 bases; unmatched junction bases: 12. This CDR3 is built from 16 residues. Here the CDR3 reads CASRPRTGSGAYEQYF. The CDR3 DNA reads as TGTGCCAGCAGGCCTCGGACGGGTAGCGGGGCCTACGAGCAGTACTTC.

The chain is built from TRBV7-6 and TRBJ2-3; no clear D gene. The CDR3 totals 14 residues. V lost 4 bases and J 1 base, leaving 9 bases between the germline ends. Germline V CDR1 and CDR2: SGHVS, FNYEAQ. The CDR3 here is CASSSTTGTDTQYF. DNA for the CDR3: TGTGCCAGCAGCTCGACGACTGGCACAGATACGCAGTATTTT.

This clone was detected only once. The chain has TRBV5-5 and TRBJ2-1, with D perhaps matching TRBD1 (6 bases). Germline values: CDR1 SGHKS, CDR2 YYEKEE (reference sequence). The CDR3 contains 16 residues. With 3 bases removed from V and 0 bases from J, the gap between germline ends came to 13 bases. The DNA for the CDR3 is TGTGCCAGCAGCTCCCTTAGAGGGGGCTCCTACAATGAGCAGTTCTTC. It yields the protein CASSSLRGGSYNEQFF.

The genes are TRBV10-3 and TRBJ2-3, with 12 bases fitting TRBD2. V lost 3 bases, J lost 2 bases, and 18 bases stayed unmatched. This CDR3 has 21 amino acids. Germline CDR1 is ENHRY and CDR2 is SYGVKD. The CDR3 nucleotides are TGTGCCATCAGTGAATCGACTAGCGGGGGCCCAGCCAAAACATACACAGATACGCAGTATTTT. Translation: CAISESTSGGPAKTYTDTQYF.

This clone was seen only a few times. The chain recombines TRBV2 with TRBJ1-2, with 7 bases that match TRBD1. CDR1 is SNHLY and CDR2 is FYNNEI in the germline V gene. CDR3 length: 13 amino acids. V gave up 6 bases and J gave up 4 bases; unmatched junction bases: 5. The CDR3 region is CASSDRAGYGYTF. For the CDR3, the DNA is TGTGCCAGCAGCGACAGGGCTGGCTATGGCTACACCTTC.

The rearrangement joins TRBV21-1 to TRBJ1-2; the table's TRBD1 call for D was not verified on the DNA. TRBV21-1 is annotated as a pseudogene. The CDR3 is 13 amino acids. In DNA form, the CDR3 reads TGTGCCAGCAGCAAAGAGGCCAGGGATCGCTACACCTTC. Translated: CASSKEARDRYTF.

The chain links TRBV5-1 to TRBJ1-2; D gene ambiguous. Germline values: CDR1 SGHRS, CDR2 YFSETQ. This CDR3 region has 13 residues. Trimming cost V 4 bases and J 8 bases, with 15 bases left between them. The CDR3 nucleotides are TGCGCCAGCAGCCCTGCTGGGCAGAGCGGCTACACCTTC. This gives the protein CASSPAGQSGYTF.

This sequence joins TRBV7-8 and TRBJ2-1; 8 bases match TRBD2. V lost 2 bases, J lost 4 bases, and 7 bases stayed unmatched. CDR3 length equals 16 residues. Germline V gives CDR1 SGHVS, CDR2 FQNEAQ. The CDR3 region is CASSLLPSGLYNEQFF. The CDR3 DNA follows: TGTGCCAGCAGCTTATTGCCTAGCGGGTTATACAATGAGCAGTTCTTC.

The rearrangement uses TRBV7-9 and TRBJ2-5, with unresolved D. The V gene lost 2 bases and the J gene lost 0 bases, with 13 bases spanning the gap. This CDR3 is 16 amino acids long. Germline V CDR1 and CDR2: SEHNR, FQNEAQ (reference sequence). The chain's CDR3 is CASSLLPPTNQETQYF. The CDR3 DNA reads as TGTGCCAGCAGCTTACTACCGCCAACCAACCAAGAGACCCAGTACTTC.

The chain employs TRBV20-1 and TRBJ2-7; no firm D call. CDR1 and CDR2 (germline): DFQATT, SNEGSKA (reference sequence). V shed 4 bases and J shed 5 bases, with 9 bases lying between them. The CDR3 loop spans 11 amino acids. The CDR3 DNA sequence: TGCAGTGCTATGGTGCAGAACGAGCAGTACTTC. This codes for CSAMVQNEQYF.

The chain has TRBV11-2 and TRBJ2-3, with D tentatively TRBD2 (5 bases). Trimming shortened V by 3 bases and J by 0 bases, and 13 bases separated the two germline ends. The CDR3 is 16 amino acids. The germline gives CDR1 SGHAT, CDR2 FQNNGV. CDR3: CASSFDYRASTDTQYF. The CDR3 nucleotides read TGTGCCAGCAGCTTCGACTACCGTGCTAGCACAGATACGCAGTATTTT.

As DNA, the CDR3 is TGTGCCAGCAGCTTCCGGGGGGGCTCCTACAATGAGCAGTTCTTC. This encodes CASSFRGGSYNEQFF. The rearrangement uses TRBV5-4 and TRBJ2-1, with 8 bases fitting TRBD2. Germline values: CDR1 SGHNT, CDR2 YYREEE (reference sequence). This CDR3 is 15 amino acids long. V lost 2 bases and J lost 0; bases outside the gene matches: 1.

The gene calls are TRBV5-1 and TRBJ1-1, with D possibly being TRBD1 (5 bases). Germline V lookup: CDR1 SGHRS, CDR2 YFSETQ. V lost 4 bases and J 0 bases, leaving 13 bases between the germline ends. The CDR3 runs 15 residues. CDR3 DNA sequence: TGCGCCAGCAGCAGATACAGGAGACTGAACACTGAAGCTTTCTTT. Its translation is CASSRYRRLNTEAFF.

The chain employs TRBV7-2 and TRBJ1-3, with D tentatively TRBD1 (6 bases). Trimming removed 5 bases from V and 0 bases from J, with 17 bases in between. The germline gives CDR1 SGHTA, CDR2 FQGNSA. The CDR3 runs to 17 residues. This CDR3 reads CASSPRTAENSGNTIYF. The CDR3 nucleotides read TGTGCCAGCAGCCCCCGGACAGCTGAAAACTCTGGAAACACCATATATTTT.

The rearrangement links TRBV25-1 to TRBJ2-1; the D gene is possibly TRBD1 (6 bases). With 7 bases removed from V and 7 bases from J, the gap between germline ends came to 14 bases. The CDR3 is made up of 13 amino acids. CDR1 and CDR2 from the germline V gene are MGHDK and SYGVNS. CDR3 DNA: TGTGCCAGCATACAGGGTTTTGGTAATGAGCAGTTCTTC. This encodes CASIQGFGNEQFF.

The chain couples TRBV7-2 to TRBJ2-7, with 10 positions matching TRBD2. The V segment lost 1 base and the J segment 2 bases; nucleotides outside the gene matches: 5. The germline CDR1 and CDR2 sequences are SGHTA and FQGNSA. The CDR3 extends over 16 amino acids. The CDR3 DNA reads TGTGCCAGCAGCTTAGGGCCAGCGGGAGGGCCCTACGAGCAGTACTTC. Protein product: CASSLGPAGGPYEQYF.

Notes on this clone: The germline gene is not matched at one end of the junction; a read error may be the cause. Here the CDR3 reads CASSRIGLAGGNEQFF. The CDR3 DNA sequence: TGTGCTAGCAGTCGCATCGGACTAGCGGGAGGCAATGAGCAGTTCTTC. The chain employs TRBV7-7 and TRBJ2-1, with TRBD2 matching 14 bases. The V gene's germline CDR1 is SSHAT and CDR2 FNYEAQ (reference sequence). CDR3 length: 16 amino acids.

The chain is built from TRBV30 and TRBJ2-2; weak D call: TRBD1 (6 bases). Germline loops: CDR1 GTSNPN, CDR2 SVGIG (reference sequence). V was trimmed by 6 bases and J by 1 base, leaving 18 bases between them. CDR3 length: 16 amino acids. CDR3 in amino acids: CACPSRQAENTGELFF. As DNA, the CDR3 is TGTGCCTGTCCTTCGCGACAGGCCGAGAACACCGGGGAGCTGTTTTTT. Together with reference TRBV30 and TRBJ2-2, the CDR3 gives the full variable domain: SQTIHQWPATLVQPVGSPLSLECTVEGTSNPNLYWYRQAAGRGLQLLFYSVGIGQISSEVPQNLSASRPQDRQFILSSKKLLLSDSGFYLCACPSRQAENTGELFFGEGSRLTVL.